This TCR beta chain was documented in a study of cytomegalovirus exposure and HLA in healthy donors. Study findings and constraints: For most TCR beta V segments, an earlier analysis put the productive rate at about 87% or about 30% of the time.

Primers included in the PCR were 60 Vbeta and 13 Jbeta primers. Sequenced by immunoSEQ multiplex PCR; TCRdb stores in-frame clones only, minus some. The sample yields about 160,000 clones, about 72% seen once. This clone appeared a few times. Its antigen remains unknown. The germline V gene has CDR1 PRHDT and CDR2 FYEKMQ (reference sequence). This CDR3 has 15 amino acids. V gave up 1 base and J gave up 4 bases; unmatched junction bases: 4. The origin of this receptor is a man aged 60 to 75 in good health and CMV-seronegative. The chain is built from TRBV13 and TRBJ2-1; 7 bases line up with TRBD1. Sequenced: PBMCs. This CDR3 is CASSLVTGVYNEQFF. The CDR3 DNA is TGTGCCAGCAGCTTAGTAACAGGGGTTTACAATGAGCAGTTCTTC.